Given below is one T cell receptor (beta chain) in context. The antigen is not known. The data belong to a study of early T cells in non-severe SARS-CoV-2 infection. Study context: Sequenced bulk RNA came from whole blood that was unsorted, and chains were unpaired.

Germline loops: CDR1 SNHLY, CDR2 FYNNEI. Trimming took 5 bases from V and 1 from J, leaving 11 bases between them. The CDR3 is 14 amino acids. Tagging with unique molecular identifiers was applied to individual cDNA molecules. TCRdb processed the 5' RACE reads anew with MiXCR; each CDR3 protein has one entry. Here the sample spans some 78,000 distinct CDR3 sequences, less than 15% being singletons. Whole-study results and caveats: The study's VDJdb matching favored anti-spike CD8 responses and missed private and CD4 specificities.

The clonotype was recovered from an adult who was a healthcare worker with PCR-confirmed SARS-CoV-2 infection or an uninfected control (not recorded which). Material for sequencing was whole blood. The V and J genes are TRBV2 and TRBJ1-1, with D uncertain. CDR3 loop: CASSYTTQNTEAFF. The CDR3, as DNA: TGTGCCAGCAGTTACACGACCCAGAACACTGAAGCTTTCTTT. Variable domain in full (rest from reference TRBV2 and TRBJ1-1): EPEVTQTPSHQVTQMGQEVILRCVPISNHLYFYWYRQILGQKVEFLVSFYNNEISEKSEIFDDQFSVERPDGSNFTLKIRSTKLEDSAMYFCASSYTTQNTEAFFGQGTRLTVV.